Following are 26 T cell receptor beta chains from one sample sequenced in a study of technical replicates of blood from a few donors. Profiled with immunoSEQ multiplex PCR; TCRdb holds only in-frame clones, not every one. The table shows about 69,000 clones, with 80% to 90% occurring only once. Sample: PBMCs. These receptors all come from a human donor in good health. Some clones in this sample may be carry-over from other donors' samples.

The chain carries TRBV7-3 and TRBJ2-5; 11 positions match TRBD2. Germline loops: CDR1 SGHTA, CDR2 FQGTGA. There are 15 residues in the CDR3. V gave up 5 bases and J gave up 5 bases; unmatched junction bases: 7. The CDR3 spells CASSKIAGGPETQYF. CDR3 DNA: TGTGCCAGCAGCAAGATAGCGGGGGGGCCGGAGACCCAGTACTTC.

The CDR3 nucleotides read TGTGCCAGCAGCTTGTCGGGCAACCTGGGGGGAGAGACCCAGTACTTC. Translation gives CASSLSGNLGGETQYF. The genes are TRBV5-4 and TRBJ2-5, with D possibly being TRBD2 (6 bases). CDR3 length: 16 residues. The V end was cut by 1 base, the J end by 4 bases, with 17 bases between. The germline V gene encodes CDR1 SGHNT and CDR2 YYREEE (reference sequence).

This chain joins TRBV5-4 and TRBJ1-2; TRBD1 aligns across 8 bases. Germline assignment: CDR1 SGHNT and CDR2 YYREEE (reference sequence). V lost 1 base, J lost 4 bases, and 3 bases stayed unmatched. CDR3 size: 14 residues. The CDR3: CASSLPGGAYGYTF. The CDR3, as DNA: TGTGCCAGCAGCTTGCCAGGGGGCGCCTATGGCTACACCTTC. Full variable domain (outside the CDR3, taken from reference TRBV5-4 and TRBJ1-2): ETGVTQSPTHLIKTRGQQVTLRCSSQSGHNTVSWYQQALGQGPQFIFQYYREEENGRGNFPPRFSGLQFPNYSSELNVNALELDDSALYLCASSLPGGAYGYTFGSGTRLTVV.

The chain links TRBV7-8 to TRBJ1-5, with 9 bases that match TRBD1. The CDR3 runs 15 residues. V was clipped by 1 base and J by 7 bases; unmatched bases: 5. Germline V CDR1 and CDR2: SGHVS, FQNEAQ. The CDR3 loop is CASSLVQGAKQPQHF. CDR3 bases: TGTGCCAGCAGCTTAGTACAGGGGGCTAAACAGCCCCAGCATTTT.

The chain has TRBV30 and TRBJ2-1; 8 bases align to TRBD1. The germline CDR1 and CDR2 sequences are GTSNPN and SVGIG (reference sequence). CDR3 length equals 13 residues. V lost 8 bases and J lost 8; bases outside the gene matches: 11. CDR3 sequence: CARDRGGFDEQFF. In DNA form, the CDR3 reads TGTGCCCGAGACAGGGGAGGTTTCGATGAGCAGTTCTTC.

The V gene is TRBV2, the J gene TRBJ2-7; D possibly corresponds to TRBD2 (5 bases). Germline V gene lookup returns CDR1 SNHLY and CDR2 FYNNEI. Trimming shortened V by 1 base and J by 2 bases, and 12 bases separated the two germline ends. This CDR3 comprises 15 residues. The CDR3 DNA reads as TGTGCCAGCAGTGAAGAACCGGTGCGGGCCTACGAGCAGTACTTC. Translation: CASSEEPVRAYEQYF.

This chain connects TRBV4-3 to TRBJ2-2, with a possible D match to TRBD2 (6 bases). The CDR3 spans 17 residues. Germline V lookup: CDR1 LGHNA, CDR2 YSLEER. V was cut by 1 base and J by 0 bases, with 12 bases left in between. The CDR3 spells CASSQVRGKTNTGELFF. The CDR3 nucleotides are TGCGCCAGCAGCCAAGTCCGGGGGAAAACGAACACCGGGGAGCTGTTTTTT.

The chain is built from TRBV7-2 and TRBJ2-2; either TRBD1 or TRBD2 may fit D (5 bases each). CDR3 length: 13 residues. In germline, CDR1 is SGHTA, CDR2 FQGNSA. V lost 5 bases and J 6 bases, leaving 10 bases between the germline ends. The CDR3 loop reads CASSLEGPGELFF. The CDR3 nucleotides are TGTGCCAGCAGCCTAGAGGGGCCCGGGGAGCTGTTTTTT.

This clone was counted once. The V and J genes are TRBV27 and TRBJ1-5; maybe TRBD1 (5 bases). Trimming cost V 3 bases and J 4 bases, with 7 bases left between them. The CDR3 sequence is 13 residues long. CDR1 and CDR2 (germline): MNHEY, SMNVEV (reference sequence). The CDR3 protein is CASSFRGNQPQHF. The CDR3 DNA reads TGTGCCAGCAGTTTTCGGGGGAATCAGCCCCAGCATTTT.

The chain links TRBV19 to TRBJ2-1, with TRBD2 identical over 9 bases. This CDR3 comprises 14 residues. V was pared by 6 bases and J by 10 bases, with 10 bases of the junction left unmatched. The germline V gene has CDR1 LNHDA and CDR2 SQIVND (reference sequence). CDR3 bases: TGTGCCAGTAGGGGTGCTAGCGGGGAAGGCGAGCAGTTCTTC. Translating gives CASRGASGEGEQFF.

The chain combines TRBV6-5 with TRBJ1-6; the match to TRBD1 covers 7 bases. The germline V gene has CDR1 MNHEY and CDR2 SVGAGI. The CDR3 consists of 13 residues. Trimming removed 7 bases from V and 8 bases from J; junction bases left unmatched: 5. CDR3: CASTLTGDSPLHF. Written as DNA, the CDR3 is TGTGCCAGCACCCTCACAGGGGATTCACCCCTCCACTTT.

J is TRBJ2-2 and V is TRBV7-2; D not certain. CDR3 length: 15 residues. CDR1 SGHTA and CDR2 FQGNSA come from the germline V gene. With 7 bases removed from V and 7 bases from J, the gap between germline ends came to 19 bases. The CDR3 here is CASTQNALGVGELFF. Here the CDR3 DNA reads TGTGCCAGCACTCAAAACGCCCTTGGAGTCGGGGAGCTGTTTTTT.

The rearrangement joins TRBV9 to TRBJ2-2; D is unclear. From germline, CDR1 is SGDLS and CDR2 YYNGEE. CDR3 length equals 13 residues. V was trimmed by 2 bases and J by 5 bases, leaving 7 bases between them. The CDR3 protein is CASSVLLTGELFF. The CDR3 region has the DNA TGTGCCAGCAGCGTGTTACTAACCGGGGAGCTGTTTTTT.

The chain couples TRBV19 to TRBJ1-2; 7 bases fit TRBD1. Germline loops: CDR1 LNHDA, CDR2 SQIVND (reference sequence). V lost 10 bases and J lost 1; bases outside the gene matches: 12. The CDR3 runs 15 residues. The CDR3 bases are TGTGCCACCGAAAGCCGGGACAGCTATAACTATGGCTACACCTTC. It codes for CATESRDSYNYGYTF.

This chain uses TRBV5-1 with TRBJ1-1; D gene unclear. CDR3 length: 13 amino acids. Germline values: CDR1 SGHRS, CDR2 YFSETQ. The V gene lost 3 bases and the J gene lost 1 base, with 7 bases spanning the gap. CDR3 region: CASSSTENTEAFF. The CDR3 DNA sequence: TGCGCCAGCAGCTCTACTGAGAACACTGAAGCTTTCTTT.

Here the CDR3 reads CASSDSTGPYNSPLHF. The DNA for the CDR3 is TGCGCCAGCAGTGATTCGACAGGGCCTTATAATTCACCCCTCCACTTT. This chain links TRBV10-1 with TRBJ1-6, with 7 bases matching TRBD1. V shed 3 bases, J shed 4 bases, and the junction held 6 bases outside the gene matches. This CDR3 is built from 16 residues. Germline lookup yields CDR1 WNHNN and CDR2 SYGVQD (reference sequence).

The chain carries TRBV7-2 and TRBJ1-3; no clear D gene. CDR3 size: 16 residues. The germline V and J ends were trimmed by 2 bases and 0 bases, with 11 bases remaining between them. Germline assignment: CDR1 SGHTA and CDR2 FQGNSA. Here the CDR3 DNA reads TGTGCCAGCAGCTTAACGGCTAGGAACTCTGGAAACACCATATATTTT. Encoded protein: CASSLTARNSGNTIYF.

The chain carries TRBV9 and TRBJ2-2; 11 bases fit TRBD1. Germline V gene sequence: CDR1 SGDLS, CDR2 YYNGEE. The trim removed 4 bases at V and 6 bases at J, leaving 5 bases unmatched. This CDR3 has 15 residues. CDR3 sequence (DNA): TGTGCCAGCAGCCCGGGGACAGGGGGATCCGGGGAGCTGTTTTTT. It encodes CASSPGTGGSGELFF.

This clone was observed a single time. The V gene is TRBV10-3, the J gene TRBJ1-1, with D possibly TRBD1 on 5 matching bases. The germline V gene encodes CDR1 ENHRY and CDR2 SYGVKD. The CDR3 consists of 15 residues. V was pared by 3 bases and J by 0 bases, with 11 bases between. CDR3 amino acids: CAISDRQIMNTEAFF. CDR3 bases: TGTGCCATCAGTGATCGACAGATCATGAACACTGAAGCTTTCTTT.

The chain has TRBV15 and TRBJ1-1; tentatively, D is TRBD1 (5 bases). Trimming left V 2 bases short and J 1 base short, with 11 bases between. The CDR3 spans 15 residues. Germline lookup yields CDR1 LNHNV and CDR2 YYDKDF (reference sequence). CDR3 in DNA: TGTGCCACCAGCAGATCAGGGACTGGGAACACTGAAGCTTTCTTT. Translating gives CATSRSGTGNTEAFF. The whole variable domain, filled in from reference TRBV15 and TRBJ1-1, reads DAMVIQNPRYQVTQFGKPVTLSCSQTLNHNVMYWYQQKSSQAPKLLFHYYDKDFNNEADTPDNFQSRRPNTSFCFLDIRSPGLGDTAMYLCATSRSGTGNTEAFFGQGTRLTVV.

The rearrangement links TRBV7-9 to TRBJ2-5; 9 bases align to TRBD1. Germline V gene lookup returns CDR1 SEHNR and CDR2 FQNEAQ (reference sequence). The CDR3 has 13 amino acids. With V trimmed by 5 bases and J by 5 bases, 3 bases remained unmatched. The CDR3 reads CASSPTGGETQYF. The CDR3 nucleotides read TGTGCCAGCAGCCCGACAGGGGGTGAGACCCAGTACTTC. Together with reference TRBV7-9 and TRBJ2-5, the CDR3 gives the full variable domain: DTGVSQNPRHKITKRGQNVTFRCDPISEHNRLYWYRQTLGQGPEFLTYFQNEAQLEKSRLLSDRFSAERPKGSFSTLEIQRTEQGDSAMYLCASSPTGGETQYFGPGTRLLVL.

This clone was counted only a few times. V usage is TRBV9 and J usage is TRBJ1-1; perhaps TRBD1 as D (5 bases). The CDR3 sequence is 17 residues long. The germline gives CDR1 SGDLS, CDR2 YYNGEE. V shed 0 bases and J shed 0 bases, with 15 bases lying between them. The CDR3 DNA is TGTGCCAGCAGCGTAGGTAGCGGGGCAGGTATGAACACTGAAGCTTTCTTT. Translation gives CASSVGSGAGMNTEAFF. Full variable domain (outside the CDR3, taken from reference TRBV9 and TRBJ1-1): DSGVTQTPKHLITATGQRVTLRCSPRSGDLSVYWYQQSLDQGLQFLIQYYNGEERAKGNILERFSAQQFPDLHSELNLSSLELGDSALYFCASSVGSGAGMNTEAFFGQGTRLTVV.

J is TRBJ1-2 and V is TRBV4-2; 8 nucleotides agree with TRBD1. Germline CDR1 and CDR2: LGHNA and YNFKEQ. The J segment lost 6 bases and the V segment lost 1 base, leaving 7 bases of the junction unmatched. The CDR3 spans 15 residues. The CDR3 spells CASSQVDRAGNGYTF. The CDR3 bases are TGTGCCAGCAGCCAAGTGGACAGGGCGGGGAATGGCTACACCTTC.

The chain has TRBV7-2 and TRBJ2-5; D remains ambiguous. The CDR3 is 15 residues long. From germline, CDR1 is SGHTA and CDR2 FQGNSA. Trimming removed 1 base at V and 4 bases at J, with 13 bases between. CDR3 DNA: TGTGCCAGCAGCTTAGAGGCCTGGGCCCCAGAGACCCAGTACTTC. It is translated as CASSLEAWAPETQYF.

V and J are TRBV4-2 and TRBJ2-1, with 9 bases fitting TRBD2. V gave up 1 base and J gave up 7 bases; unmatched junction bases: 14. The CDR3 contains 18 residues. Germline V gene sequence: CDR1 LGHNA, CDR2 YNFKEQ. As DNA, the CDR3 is TGTGCCAGCAGCCAAGGCCCGGCGGGCGGGGGGGCTCTAAATGAGCAGTTCTTC. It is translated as CASSQGPAGGGALNEQFF.

This chain's CDR3 is CASSLAGYDTQYF. CDR3 coding DNA: TGTGCCAGCAGCTTAGCGGGGTACGATACGCAGTATTTT. This rearrangement joins TRBV7-3 to TRBJ2-3, with a tentative D call TRBD2 (6 bases). Trimming removed 2 bases at V and 6 bases at J, with 9 bases between. Germline CDR1 is SGHTA and CDR2 is FQGTGA. This CDR3 spans 13 amino acids.